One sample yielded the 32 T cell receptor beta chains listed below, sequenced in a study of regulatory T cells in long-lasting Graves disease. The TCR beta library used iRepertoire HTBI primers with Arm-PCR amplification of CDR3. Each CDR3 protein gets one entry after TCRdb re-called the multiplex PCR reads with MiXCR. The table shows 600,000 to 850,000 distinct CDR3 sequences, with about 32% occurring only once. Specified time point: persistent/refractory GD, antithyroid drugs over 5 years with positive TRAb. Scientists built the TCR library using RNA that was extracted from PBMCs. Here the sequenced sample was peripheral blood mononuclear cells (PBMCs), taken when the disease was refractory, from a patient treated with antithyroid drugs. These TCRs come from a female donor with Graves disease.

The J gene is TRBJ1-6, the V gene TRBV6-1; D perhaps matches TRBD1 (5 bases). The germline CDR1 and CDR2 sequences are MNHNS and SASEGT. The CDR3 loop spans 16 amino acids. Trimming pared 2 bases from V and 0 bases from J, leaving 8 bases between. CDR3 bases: TGTGCCAGCAGTGAATTCGGGGGCTCCTATAATTCACCCCTCCACTTT. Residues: CASSEFGGSYNSPLHF.

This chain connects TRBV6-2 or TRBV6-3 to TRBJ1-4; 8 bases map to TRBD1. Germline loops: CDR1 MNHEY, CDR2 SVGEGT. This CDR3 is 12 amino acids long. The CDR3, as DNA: TGTGCGGCGTCAGGGGGCGAGGAAAAACTGTTTTTT. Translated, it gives CAASGGEEKLFF.

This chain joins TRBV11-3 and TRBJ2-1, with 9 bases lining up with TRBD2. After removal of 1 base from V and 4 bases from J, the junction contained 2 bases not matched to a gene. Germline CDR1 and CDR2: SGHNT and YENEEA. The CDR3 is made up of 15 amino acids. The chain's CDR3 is CASSLVSGSYNEQFF. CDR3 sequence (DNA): TGTGCCAGCAGCTTAGTTAGCGGGAGTTACAATGAGCAGTTCTTC.

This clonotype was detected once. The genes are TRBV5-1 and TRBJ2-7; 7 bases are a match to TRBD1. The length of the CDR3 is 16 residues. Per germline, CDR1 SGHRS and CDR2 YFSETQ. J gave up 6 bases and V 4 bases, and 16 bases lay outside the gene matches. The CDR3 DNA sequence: TGCGCCAGCAGCCCCGGGACAGCAGTAATCGGGTCCGAGCAGTACTTC. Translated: CASSPGTAVIGSEQYF.

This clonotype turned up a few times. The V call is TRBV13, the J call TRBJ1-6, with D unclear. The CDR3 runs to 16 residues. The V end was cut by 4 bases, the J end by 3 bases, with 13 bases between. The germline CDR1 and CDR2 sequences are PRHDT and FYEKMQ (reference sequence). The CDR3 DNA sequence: TGTGCCAGCAGCTCCTTATCGGCCAACTATAATTCACCCCTCCACTTT. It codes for CASSSLSANYNSPLHF.

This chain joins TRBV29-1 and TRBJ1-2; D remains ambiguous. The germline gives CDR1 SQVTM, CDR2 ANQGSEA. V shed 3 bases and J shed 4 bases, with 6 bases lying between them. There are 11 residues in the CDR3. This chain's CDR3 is CSVDEGYGYTF. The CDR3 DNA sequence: TGCAGCGTTGACGAGGGCTATGGCTACACCTTC.

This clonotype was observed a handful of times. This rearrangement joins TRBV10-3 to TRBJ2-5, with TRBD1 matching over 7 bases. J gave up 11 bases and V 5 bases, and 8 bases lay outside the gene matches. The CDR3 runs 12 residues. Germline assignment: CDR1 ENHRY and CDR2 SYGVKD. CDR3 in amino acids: CAISTDRVLQYF. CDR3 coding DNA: TGTGCCATCAGTACCGACAGGGTCCTTCAGTACTTC.

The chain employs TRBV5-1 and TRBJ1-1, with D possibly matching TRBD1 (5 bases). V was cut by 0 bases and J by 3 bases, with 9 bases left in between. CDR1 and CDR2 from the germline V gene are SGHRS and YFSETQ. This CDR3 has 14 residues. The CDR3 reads CASSLGDRDTEAFF. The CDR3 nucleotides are TGCGCCAGCAGCTTGGGTGACAGAGACACTGAAGCTTTCTTT.

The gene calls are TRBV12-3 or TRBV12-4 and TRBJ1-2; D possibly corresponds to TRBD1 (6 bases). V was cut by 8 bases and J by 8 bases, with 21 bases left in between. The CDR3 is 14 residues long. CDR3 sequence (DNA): TGTGCCAGCCGAAAGGGGGGCCATATGGGAGGCTACACCTTC. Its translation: CASRKGGHMGGYTF.

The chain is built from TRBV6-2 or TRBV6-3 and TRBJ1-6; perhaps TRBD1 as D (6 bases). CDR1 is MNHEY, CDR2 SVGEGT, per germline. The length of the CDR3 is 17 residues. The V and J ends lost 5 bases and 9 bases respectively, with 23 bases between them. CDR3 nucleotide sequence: TGTGCCAGCAGTACCCCCGGTCGGCCAGGGGCAGTTTCACCCCTCCACTTT. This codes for CASSTPGRPGAVSPLHF.

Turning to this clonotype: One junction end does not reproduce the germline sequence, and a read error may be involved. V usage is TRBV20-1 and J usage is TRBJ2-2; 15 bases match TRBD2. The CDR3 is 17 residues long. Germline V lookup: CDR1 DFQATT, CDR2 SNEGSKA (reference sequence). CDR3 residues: CSASKGLAGGDTRELFF. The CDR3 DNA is TGCAGTGCTTCTAAGGGACTAGCGGGAGGAGACACCAGGGAGCTGTTTTTT.

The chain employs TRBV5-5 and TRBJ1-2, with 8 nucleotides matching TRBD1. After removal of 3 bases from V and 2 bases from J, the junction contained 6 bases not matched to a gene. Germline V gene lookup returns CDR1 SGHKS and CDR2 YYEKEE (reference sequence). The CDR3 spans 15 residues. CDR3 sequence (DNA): TGTGCCAGCAGCTCGTGGACAGGGTCAAACTATGGCTACACCTTC. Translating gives CASSSWTGSNYGYTF.

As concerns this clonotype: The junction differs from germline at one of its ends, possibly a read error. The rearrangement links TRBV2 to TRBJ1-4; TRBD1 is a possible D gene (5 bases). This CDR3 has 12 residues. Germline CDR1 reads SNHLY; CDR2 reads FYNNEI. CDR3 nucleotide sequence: TGTGCCAGCAGTACAGGTAGTGAAAGACTGTTTTTT. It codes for CASSTGSERLFF.

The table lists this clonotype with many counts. CDR3 nucleotides: TGCAGTGCTAGAGATCTCGGGGAGACCCAGTACTTC. Amino acids: CSARDLGETQYF. The gene calls are TRBV20-1 and TRBJ2-5; D gene ambiguous. The CDR3 extends over 12 amino acids. Germline assignment: CDR1 DFQATT and CDR2 SNEGSKA (reference sequence). Trimming removed 0 bases at V and 5 bases at J, with 7 bases between.

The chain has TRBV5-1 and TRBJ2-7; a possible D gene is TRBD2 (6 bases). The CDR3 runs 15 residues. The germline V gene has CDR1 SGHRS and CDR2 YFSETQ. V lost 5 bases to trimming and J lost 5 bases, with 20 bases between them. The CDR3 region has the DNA TGCGCCAGCAGGCCACTTGACCCGGAGGGTGACGAGCAGTACTTC. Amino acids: CASRPLDPEGDEQYF.

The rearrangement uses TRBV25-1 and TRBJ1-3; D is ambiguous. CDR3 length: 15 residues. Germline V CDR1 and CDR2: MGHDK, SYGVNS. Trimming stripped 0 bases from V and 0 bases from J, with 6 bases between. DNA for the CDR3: TGTGCCAGCAGTGAATATGTAGGCTCTGGAAACACCATATATTTT. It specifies CASSEYVGSGNTIYF. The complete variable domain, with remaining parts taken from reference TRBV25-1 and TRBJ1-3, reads EADIYQTPRYLVIGTGKKITLECSQTMGHDKMYWYQQDPGMELHLIHYSYGVNSTEKGDLSSESTVSRIRTEHFPLTLESARPSHTSQYLCASSEYVGSGNTIYFGEGSWLTVV.

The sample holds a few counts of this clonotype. CDR3 sequence: CATSREQAGEQYF. The CDR3 DNA is TGTGCCACCAGCAGAGAGCAAGCGGGCGAGCAGTACTTC. The chain is built from TRBV15 and TRBJ2-7; maybe TRBD2 (6 bases). The germline V gene has CDR1 LNHNV and CDR2 YYDKDF (reference sequence). The CDR3 extends over 13 amino acids. V shed 0 bases and J shed 6 bases, with 9 bases lying between them.

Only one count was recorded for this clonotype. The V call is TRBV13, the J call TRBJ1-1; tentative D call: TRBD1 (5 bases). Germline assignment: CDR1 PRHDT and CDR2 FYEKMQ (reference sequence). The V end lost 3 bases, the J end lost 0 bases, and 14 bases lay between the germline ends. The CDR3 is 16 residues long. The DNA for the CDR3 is TGTGCCAGCAGCTTCGGGACTGCCGTAATGAACACTGAAGCTTTCTTT. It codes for CASSFGTAVMNTEAFF.

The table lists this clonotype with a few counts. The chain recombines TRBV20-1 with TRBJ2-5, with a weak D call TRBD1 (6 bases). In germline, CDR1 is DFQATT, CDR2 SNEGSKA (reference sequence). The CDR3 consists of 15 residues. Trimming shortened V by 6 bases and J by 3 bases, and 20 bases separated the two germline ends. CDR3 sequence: CSAIRGGSWEETQYF. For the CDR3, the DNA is TGCAGTGCCATTCGAGGGGGAAGTTGGGAAGAGACCCAGTACTTC.

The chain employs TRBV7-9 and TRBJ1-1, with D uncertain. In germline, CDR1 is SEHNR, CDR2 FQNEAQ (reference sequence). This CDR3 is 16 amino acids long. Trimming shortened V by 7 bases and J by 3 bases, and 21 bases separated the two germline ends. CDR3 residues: CASTVPPMGKDTEAFF. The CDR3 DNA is TGTGCCAGCACCGTCCCCCCCATGGGGAAGGACACTGAAGCTTTCTTT.

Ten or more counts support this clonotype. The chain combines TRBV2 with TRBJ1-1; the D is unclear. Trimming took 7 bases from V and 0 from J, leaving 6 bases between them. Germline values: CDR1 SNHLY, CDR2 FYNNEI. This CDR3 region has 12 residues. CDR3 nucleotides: TGTGCCAGCATTCTCATGAACACTGAAGCTTTCTTT. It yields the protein CASILMNTEAFF.

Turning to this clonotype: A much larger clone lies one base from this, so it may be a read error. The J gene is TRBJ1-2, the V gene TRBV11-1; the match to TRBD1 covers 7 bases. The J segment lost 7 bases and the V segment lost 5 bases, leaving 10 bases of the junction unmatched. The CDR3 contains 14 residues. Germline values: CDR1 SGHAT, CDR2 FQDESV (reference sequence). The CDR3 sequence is CASSGTGESGGYTF. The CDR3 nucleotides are TGTGCCAGCAGCGGTACAGGGGAGAGCGGTGGCTACACCTTC.

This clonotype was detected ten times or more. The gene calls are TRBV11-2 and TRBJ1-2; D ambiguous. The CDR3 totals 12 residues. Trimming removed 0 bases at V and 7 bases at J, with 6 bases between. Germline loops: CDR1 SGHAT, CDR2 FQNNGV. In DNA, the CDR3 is TGTGCCAGCAGCTTAGAGGTTTCTGGCTACACCTTC. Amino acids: CASSLEVSGYTF. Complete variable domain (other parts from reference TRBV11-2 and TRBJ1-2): EAGVAQSPRYKIIEKRQSVAFWCNPISGHATLYWYQQILGQGPKLLIQFQNNGVVDDSQLPKDRFSAERLKGVDSTLKIQPAKLEDSAVYLCASSLEVSGYTFGSGTRLTVV.

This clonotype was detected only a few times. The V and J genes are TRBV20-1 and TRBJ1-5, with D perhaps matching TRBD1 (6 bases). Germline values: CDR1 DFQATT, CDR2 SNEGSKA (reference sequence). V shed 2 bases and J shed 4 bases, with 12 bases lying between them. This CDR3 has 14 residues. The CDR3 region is CSARLDSSNQPQHF. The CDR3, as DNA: TGCAGTGCTAGATTGGACAGCTCGAATCAGCCCCAGCATTTT.

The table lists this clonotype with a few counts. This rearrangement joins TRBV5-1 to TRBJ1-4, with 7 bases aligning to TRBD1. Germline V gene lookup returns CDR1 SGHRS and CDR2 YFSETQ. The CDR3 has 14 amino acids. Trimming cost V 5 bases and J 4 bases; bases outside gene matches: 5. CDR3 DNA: TGCGCCAGCAGTACCGGGACAGATAATGAAAAACTGTTTTTT. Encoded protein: CASSTGTDNEKLFF.

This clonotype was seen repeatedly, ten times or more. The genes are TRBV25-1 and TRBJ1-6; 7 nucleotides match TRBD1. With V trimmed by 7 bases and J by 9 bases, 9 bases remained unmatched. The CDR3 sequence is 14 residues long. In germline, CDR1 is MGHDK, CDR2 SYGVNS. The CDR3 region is CASNQRGQGSPLHF. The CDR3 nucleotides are TGTGCCAGCAATCAAAGGGGGCAGGGTTCACCCCTCCACTTT.

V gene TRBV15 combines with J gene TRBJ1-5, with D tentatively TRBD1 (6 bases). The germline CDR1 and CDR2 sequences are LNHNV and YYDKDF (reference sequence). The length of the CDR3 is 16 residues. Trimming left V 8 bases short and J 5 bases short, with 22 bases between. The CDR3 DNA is TGTGCCACCTCTAAGGGGCGGGGGCTCCCCCATCAGCCCCAGCATTTT. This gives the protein CATSKGRGLPHQPQHF.

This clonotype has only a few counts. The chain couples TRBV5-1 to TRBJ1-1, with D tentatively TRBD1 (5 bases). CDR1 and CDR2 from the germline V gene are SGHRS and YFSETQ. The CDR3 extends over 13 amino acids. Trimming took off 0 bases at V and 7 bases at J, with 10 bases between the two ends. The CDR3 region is CASSLVPQGEAFF. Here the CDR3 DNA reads TGCGCCAGCAGCTTGGTTCCGCAGGGTGAAGCTTTCTTT.

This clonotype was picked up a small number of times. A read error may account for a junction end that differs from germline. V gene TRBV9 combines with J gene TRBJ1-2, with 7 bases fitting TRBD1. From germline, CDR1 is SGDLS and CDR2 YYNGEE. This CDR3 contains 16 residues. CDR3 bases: TGTGCCAGCAGCGTAGGGACAGGAGTGGTAAACTATGGCTGCACCTTC. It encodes CASSVGTGVVNYGCTF.

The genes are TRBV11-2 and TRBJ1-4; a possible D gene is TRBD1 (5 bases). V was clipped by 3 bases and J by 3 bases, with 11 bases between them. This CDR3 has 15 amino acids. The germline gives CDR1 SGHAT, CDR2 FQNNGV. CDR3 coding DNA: TGTGCCAGCAGCTTTGGGGGGTCCCCTAATGAAAAACTGTTTTTT. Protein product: CASSFGGSPNEKLFF.

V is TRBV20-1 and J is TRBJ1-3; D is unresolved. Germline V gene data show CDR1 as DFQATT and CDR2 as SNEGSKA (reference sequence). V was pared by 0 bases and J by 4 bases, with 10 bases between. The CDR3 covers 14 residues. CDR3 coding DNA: TGCAGTGCTAGAGATCATGCACAAGGAAACACCATATATTTT. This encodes CSARDHAQGNTIYF.

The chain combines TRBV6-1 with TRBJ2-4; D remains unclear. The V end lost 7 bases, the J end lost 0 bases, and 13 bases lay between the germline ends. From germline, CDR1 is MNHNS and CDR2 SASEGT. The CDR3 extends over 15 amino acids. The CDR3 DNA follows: TGTGCCAGCAAGTGGCAGTCTATAGCCAAAAACATTCAGTACTTC. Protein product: CASKWQSIAKNIQYF.